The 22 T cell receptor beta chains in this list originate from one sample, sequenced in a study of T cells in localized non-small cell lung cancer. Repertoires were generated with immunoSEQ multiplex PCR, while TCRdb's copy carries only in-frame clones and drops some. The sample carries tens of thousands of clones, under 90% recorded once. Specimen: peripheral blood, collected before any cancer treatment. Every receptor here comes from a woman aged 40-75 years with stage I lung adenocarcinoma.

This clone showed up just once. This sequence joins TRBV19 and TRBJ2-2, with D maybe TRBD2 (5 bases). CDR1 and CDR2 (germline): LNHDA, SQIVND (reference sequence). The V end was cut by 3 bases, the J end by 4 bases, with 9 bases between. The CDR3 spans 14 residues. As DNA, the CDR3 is TGTGCCAGTAGTATTGGTGGGAGCACCGGGGAGCTGTTTTTT. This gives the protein CASSIGGSTGELFF.

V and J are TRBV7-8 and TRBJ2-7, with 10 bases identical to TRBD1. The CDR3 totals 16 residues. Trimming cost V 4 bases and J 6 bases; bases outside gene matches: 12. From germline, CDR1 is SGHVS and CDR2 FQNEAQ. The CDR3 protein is CASSSRRDRGLLEQYF. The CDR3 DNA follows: TGTGCCAGCAGCTCCCGCCGGGACAGGGGCCTTCTCGAGCAGTACTTC.

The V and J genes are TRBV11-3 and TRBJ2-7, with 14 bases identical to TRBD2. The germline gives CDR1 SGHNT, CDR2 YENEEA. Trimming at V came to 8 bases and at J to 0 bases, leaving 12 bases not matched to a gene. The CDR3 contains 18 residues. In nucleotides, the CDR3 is TGTGCCAGCCGGCTACGACTAGCGGGAGGGCCGCTCTCCTACGAGCAGTACTTC. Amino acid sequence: CASRLRLAGGPLSYEQYF.

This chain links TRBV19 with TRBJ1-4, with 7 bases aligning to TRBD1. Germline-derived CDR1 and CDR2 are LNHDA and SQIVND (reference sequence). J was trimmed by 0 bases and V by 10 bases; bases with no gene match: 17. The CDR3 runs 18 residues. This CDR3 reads CATNPGQRSSATNEKLFF. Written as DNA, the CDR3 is TGTGCCACCAACCCGGGACAGAGATCTTCTGCAACTAATGAAAAACTGTTTTTT.

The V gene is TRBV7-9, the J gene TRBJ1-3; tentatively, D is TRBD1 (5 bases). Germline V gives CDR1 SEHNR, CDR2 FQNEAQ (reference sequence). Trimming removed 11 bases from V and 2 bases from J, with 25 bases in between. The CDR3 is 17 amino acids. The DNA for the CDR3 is TGTGCCGCATCGCCGGGACGGACCGACGCAACTGGAAACACCATATATTTT. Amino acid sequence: CAASPGRTDATGNTIYF.

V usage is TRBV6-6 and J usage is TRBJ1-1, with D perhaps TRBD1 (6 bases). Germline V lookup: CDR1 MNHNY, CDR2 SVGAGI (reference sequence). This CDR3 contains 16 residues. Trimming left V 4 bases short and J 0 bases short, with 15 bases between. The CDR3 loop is CASSSSGDPMNTEAFF. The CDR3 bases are TGTGCCAGCAGTTCCTCAGGGGATCCCATGAACACTGAAGCTTTCTTT.

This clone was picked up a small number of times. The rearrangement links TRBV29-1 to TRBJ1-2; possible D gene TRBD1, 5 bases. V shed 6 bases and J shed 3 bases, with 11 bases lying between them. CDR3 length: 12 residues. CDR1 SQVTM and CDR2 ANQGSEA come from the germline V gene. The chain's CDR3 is CSVAQAYYGYTF. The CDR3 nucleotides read TGCAGCGTGGCACAGGCTTACTATGGCTACACCTTC.

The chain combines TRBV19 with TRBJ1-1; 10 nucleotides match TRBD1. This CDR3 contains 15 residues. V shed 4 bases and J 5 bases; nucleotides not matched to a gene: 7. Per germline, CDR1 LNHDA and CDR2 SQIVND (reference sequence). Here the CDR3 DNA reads TGTGCCAGTAGTAGGGGACAGGGGAGAGAAACTGAAGCTTTCTTT. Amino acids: CASSRGQGRETEAFF.

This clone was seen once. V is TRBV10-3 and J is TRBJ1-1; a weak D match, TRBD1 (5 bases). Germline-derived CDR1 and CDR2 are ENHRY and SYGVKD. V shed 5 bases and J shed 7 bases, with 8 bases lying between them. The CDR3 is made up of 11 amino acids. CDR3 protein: CAISSGNEAFF. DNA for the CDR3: TGTGCCATCAGTTCAGGGAATGAAGCTTTCTTT.

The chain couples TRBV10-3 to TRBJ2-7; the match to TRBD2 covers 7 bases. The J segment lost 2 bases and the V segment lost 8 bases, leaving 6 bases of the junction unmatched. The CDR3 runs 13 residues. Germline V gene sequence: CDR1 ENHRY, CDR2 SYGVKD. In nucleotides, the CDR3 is TGTGCCATCGGCCCCCGGGGGGCCTACGAGCAGTACTTC. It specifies CAIGPRGAYEQYF.

The CDR3 DNA follows: TGTGCCTGGAGTACCGGACAGCGGGGAGCCGGGGAGCTGTTTTTT. Translated, it gives CAWSTGQRGAGELFF. The gene calls are TRBV30 and TRBJ2-2; a weak D match, TRBD2 (7 bases). Germline V gene data show CDR1 as GTSNPN and CDR2 as SVGIG (reference sequence). The CDR3 has 15 amino acids. Trimming took off 2 bases at V and 6 bases at J, with 16 bases between the two ends.

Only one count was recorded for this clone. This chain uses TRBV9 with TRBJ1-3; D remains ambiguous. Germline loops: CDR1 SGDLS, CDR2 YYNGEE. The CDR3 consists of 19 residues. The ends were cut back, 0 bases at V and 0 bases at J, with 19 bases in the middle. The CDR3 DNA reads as TGTGCCAGCAGCGTAGTGGGCTACTTAGTGCGGGGCTCTGGAAACACCATATATTTT. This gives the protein CASSVVGYLVRGSGNTIYF.

Here the CDR3 reads CASSIGTGYQETQYF. CDR3 nucleotide sequence: TGTGCCAGTAGTATAGGGACAGGGTACCAAGAGACCCAGTACTTC. This chain links TRBV19 with TRBJ2-5; 8 bases fit TRBD1. The V gene's germline CDR1 is LNHDA and CDR2 SQIVND (reference sequence). This CDR3 comprises 15 residues. The junction had 1 base not matched to a gene; V was cut back by 1 base and J by 0 bases.

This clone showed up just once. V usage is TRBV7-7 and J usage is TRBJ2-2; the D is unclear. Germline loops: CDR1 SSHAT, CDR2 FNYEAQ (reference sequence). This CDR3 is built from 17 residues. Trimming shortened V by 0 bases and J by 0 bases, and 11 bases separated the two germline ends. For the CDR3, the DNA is TGTGCCAGCAGCTTAGCGCTTAGTATTCCGAACACCGGGGAGCTGTTTTTT. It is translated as CASSLALSIPNTGELFF. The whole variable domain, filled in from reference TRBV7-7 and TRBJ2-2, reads GAGVSQSPRYKVTKRGQDVTLRCDPISSHATLYWYQQALGQGPEFLTYFNYEAQPDKSGLPSDRFSAERPEGSISTLTIQRTEQRDSAMYRCASSLALSIPNTGELFFGEGSRLTVL.

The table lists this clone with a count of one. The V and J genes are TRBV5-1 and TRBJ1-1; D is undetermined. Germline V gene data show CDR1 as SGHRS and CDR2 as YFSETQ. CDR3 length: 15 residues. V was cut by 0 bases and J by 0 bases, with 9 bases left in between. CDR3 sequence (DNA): TGCGCCAGCAGCTTGGAGGTCAGACTGAACACTGAAGCTTTCTTT. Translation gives CASSLEVRLNTEAFF.

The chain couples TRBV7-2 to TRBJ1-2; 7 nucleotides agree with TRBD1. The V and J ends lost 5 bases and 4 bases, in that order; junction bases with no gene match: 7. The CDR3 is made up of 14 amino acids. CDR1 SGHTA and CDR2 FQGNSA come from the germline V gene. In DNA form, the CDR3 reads TGTGCCAGCAGCGTAGACGGGACAGTCTATGGCTACACCTTC. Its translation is CASSVDGTVYGYTF.

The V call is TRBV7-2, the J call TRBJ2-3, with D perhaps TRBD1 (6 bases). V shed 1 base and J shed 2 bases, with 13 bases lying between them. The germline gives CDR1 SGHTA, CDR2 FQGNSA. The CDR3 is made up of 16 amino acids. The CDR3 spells CASSLVVTGPTDTQYF. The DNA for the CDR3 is TGTGCCAGCAGCTTAGTTGTGACAGGACCCACAGATACGCAGTATTTT. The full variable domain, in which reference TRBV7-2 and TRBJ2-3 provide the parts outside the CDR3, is GAGVSQSPSNKVTEKGKDVELRCDPISGHTALYWYRQSLGQGLEFLIYFQGNSAPDKSGLPSDRFSAERTGGSVSTLTIQRTQQEDSAVYLCASSLVVTGPTDTQYFGPGTRLTVL.

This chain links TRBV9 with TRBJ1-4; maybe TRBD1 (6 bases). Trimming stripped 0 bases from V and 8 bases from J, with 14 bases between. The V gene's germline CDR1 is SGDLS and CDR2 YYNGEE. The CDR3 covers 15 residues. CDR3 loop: CASSVGGRGTEKLFF. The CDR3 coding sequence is TGTGCCAGCAGCGTAGGGGGCAGGGGTACCGAAAAACTGTTTTTT.

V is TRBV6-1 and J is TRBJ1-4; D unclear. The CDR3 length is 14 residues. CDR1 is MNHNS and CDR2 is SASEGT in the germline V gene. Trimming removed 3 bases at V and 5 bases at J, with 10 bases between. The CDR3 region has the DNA TGTGCCAGCAGTGACCGGGCCTACAATGAAAAACTGTTTTTT. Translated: CASSDRAYNEKLFF.

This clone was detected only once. CDR3 DNA: TGTGCCAGCAGCTTACCGCTCCCTACGGAAAAACTGTTTTTT. Residues: CASSLPLPTEKLFF. The J gene is TRBJ1-4, the V gene TRBV7-9, with unresolved D. This CDR3 has 14 residues. Trimming shortened V by 2 bases and J by 8 bases, and 12 bases separated the two germline ends. The V gene's germline CDR1 is SEHNR and CDR2 FQNEAQ (reference sequence).

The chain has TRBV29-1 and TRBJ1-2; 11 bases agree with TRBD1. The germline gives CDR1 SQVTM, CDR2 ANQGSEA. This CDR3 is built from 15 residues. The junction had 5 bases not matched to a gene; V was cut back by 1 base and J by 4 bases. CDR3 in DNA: TGCAGCGTTGAAGGGGACAGGGGGAAAACCTATGGCTACACCTTC. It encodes CSVEGDRGKTYGYTF.

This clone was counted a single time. CDR3 sequence reads: CASQRGTEAFF. The DNA of the CDR3 is TGTGCCAGCCAAAGAGGGACTGAAGCTTTCTTT. The rearrangement joins TRBV27 to TRBJ1-1; D is unclear. Trimming cost V 8 bases and J 5 bases, with 9 bases left between them. The germline V gene encodes CDR1 MNHEY and CDR2 SMNVEV (reference sequence). The CDR3 is 11 amino acids.